The subject of this entry is one T cell receptor (beta chain). Its cognate antigen is unknown. The record originates from a study of T cells in Graves' hyperthyroidism and ophthalmopathy. Overall study results and limits: Blood held most thyroid clonotypes expanded above 0.001 frequency.

It was RNA transcripts that yielded the amplified TCR beta CDR3 regions. The HTBI set primed first-round TCR CDR3 RT-PCR. TCRdb independently ran MiXCR on the multiplex PCR reads; one entry per CDR3 protein. Of 300,000 to 450,000 distinct CDR3 sequences in the sample, around 18% were seen once. The CDR3 totals 12 residues. Germline V gene data show CDR1 as SNHLY and CDR2 as FYNNEI. Trimming took 6 bases from V and 8 from J, leaving 10 bases between them. Sequenced: blood. The chain combines TRBV2 with TRBJ1-4; D perhaps matches TRBD1 (6 bases). The receptor was isolated from a man aged 18 to 30 with Graves' ophthalmopathy. The CDR3 DNA is TGTGCCAGCAGAAAGGGGGGGGAAAAACTGTTTTTT. Translated: CASRKGGEKLFF.